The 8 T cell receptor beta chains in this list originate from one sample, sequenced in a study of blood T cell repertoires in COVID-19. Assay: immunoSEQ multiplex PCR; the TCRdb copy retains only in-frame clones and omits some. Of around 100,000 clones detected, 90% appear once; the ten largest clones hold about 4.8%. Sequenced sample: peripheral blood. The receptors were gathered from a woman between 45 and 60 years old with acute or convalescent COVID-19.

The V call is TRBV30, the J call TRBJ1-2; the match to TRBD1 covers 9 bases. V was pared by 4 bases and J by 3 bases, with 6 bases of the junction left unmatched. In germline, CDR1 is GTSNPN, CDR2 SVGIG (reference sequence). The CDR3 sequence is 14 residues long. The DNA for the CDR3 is TGTGCCTGGAACCGGGACAGGGCCCACTATGGCTACACCTTC. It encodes CAWNRDRAHYGYTF.

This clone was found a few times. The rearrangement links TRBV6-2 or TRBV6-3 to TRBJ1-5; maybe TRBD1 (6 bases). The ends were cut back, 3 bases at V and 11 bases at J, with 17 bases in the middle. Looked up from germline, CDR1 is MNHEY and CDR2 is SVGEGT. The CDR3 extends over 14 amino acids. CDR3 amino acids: CASSYSGVAGAQHF. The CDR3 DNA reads TGTGCCAGCAGTTATTCAGGGGTCGCCGGAGCCCAGCATTTT.

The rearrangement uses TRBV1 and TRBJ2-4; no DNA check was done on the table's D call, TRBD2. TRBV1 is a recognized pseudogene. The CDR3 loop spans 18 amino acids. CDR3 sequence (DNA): TGCACCAGCAGCCAGGGGTGGAGGTCGTCGGTGGGGAAAAACATTCAGTACTTC. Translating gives CTSSQGWRSSVGKNIQYF.

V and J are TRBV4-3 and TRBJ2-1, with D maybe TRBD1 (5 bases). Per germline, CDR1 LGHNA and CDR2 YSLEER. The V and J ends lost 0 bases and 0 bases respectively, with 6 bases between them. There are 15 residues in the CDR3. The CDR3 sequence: CASSQETGSYNEQFF. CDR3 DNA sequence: TGCGCCAGCAGCCAAGAAACAGGCTCCTACAATGAGCAGTTCTTC.

The CDR3 nucleotides read TGTGCCAGCAGCTTGGAAAACAGGGGTGGTCCCTACGAGCAGTACTTC. It translates to CASSLENRGGPYEQYF. This chain uses TRBV13 with TRBJ2-7; 7 positions agree with TRBD1. V shed 3 bases, J shed 2 bases, and the junction held 10 bases outside the gene matches. The germline CDR1 and CDR2 sequences are PRHDT and FYEKMQ (reference sequence). The CDR3 has 16 amino acids.

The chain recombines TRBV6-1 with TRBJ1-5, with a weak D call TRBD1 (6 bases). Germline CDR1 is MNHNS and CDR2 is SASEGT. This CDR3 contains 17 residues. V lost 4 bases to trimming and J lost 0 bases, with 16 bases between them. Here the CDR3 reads CASSAIGQTYSNQPQHF. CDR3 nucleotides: TGTGCCAGCAGTGCTATAGGACAGACATATAGCAATCAGCCCCAGCATTTT.

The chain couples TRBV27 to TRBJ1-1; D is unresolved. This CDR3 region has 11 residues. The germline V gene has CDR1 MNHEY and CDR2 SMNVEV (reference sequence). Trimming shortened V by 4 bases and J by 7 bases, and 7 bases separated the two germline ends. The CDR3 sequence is CASSYGGEAFF. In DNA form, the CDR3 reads TGTGCCAGCAGTTATGGAGGTGAAGCTTTCTTT.

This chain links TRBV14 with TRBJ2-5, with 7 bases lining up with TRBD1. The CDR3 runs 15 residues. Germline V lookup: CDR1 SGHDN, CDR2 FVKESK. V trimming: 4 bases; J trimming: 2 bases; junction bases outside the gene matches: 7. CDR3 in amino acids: CASSPTPGQQETQYF. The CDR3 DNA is TGTGCCAGCAGCCCCACTCCGGGACAGCAAGAGACCCAGTACTTC. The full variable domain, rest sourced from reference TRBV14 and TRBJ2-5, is EAGVTQFPSHSVIEKGQTVTLRCDPISGHDNLYWYRRVMGKEIKFLLHFVKESKQDESGMPNNRFLAERTGGTYSTLKVQPAELEDSGVYFCASSPTPGQQETQYFGPGTRLLVL.